This is a list of T cell receptor beta chains from one sample in a study of OX40 agonist ivuxolimab in advanced cancers. Method: immunoSEQ multiplex PCR; TCRdb's copy keeps in-frame clones and lacks some. The sample records approximately 98,000 clones, less than 95% being singletons. Sequencing used CD4+ or CD8+ T cells sorted from blood, obtained in a trial of the OX40 agonist ivuxolimab. These receptors were taken from an adult with an advanced solid tumor such as melanoma, head and neck, liver or kidney cancer. The CDR3 runs from the conserved cysteine through the conserved F or W. D genes are given only for firm matches. A clone size is listed for some rows: how often the clone was seen (once, few, many), or a class if it is expanded.

>TRBJ1-3|15|.|.|TRBV6-5
TGTGCCAGCAGTTACCGCAGGGACCCTGGAAACACCATATATTTT
CASSYRRDPGNTIYF
>TRBJ2-2|15|.|.|TRBV18
TGTGCCAGCTCACCACAGGGGGCGAACACCGGGGAGCTGTTTTTT
CASSPQGANTGELFF
>TRBJ2-5|15|.|.|TRBV7-9
TGTGCCAGCAGCTTAGCGCTGGGGAGGCAAGAGACCCAGTACTTC
CASSLALGRQETQYF
>TRBJ2-7|15|.|.|TRBV6-5
TGTGCCAGCAGTTACCGGGACACCTCGTCCTACGAGCAGTACTTC
CASSYRDTSSYEQYF
>TRBJ2-7|14|.|.|TRBV6-5
TGTGCCAGCACCCCGGCGGACTCCTCGAGCGAGCAGTACTTC
CASTPADSSSEQYF
>TRBJ1-6|14|.|.|TRBV25-1
TGTGCCAGCAGTGGGACAGCCGCCTCTTCACCCCTCCACTTT
CASSGTAASSPLHF
>TRBJ1-4|16|.|TRBD1|TRBV4-1
TGCGCCAGCAGCCAATTGGATGCAGGGGGCGCGGGGAAACTGTTTTTT
CASSQLDAGGAGKLFF
>TRBJ2-6|19|.|TRBD1|TRBV5-4
TGTGCCAGCAGAACTCTTAGCGGACAGGGAGGTTCTGGGGCCAACGTCCTGACTTTC
CASRTLSGQGGSGANVLTF
>TRBJ2-6|19|.|.|TRBV9
TGTGCCAGCAGCTTCCGGGACACGGTGCGCGGAAGTGGGGCCAACGTCCTGACTTTC
CASSFRDTVRGSGANVLTF
>TRBJ2-3|16|.|TRBD2|TRBV10-3
TGTGCCATCAGTGGGGGCAGCGGGAGTGTCGCAGATACGCAGTATTTT
CAISGGSGSVADTQYF
>TRBJ2-3|16|once|.|TRBV4-1
TGCGCCAGCAGCCAAGAGGGGGCGGGACCCCCAGATACGCAGTATTTT
CASSQEGAGPPDTQYF
>TRBJ1-5|14|few|.|TRBV27
TGTGCCAGCAGTTTAGGGCAGGGAAATCAGCCCCAGCATTTT
CASSLGQGNQPQHF
>TRBJ2-1|16|.|TRBD2|TRBV2
TGTGCCAGCAGTTCACTAGCGGGAGGGCGAAGTAATGAGCAGTTCTTC
CASSSLAGGRSNEQFF
>TRBJ2-7|14|.|TRBD1|TRBV19
TGTGCCAGTAGTATCGGACAGGGTCGCTACGAGCAGTACTTC
CASSIGQGRYEQYF
>TRBJ1-2|14|.|TRBD1|TRBV4-1
TGCGCCAGCAACGTACAGGGGCCAGGCTATGGCTACACCTTC
CASNVQGPGYGYTF
>TRBJ2-2|14|.|.|TRBV11-3
TGTGCCAGCAGCTTATCTGGCGACACCGGGGAGCTGTTTTTT
CASSLSGDTGELFF
>TRBJ2-2|15|.|.|TRBV5-1
TGCGCCAGCAGCCAAACAACAGGGCAATCCGGGGAGCTGTTTTTT
CASSQTTGQSGELFF
>TRBJ2-3|12|.|.|TRBV5-4
TGTGCCAGCAGCGCCCAGACAGATACGCAGTATTTT
CASSAQTDTQYF
>TRBJ2-7|15|once|TRBD1|TRBV10-1
TGCGCCAGCAGTGAGTCGTTAAGGGGGCAGGGCGAGCAGTACTTC
CASSESLRGQGEQYF
>TRBJ1-2|17|.|.|TRBV5-1
TGCGCCAGCAGCCAAAACCCCCTGGGCAGTTGGGACTATGGCTACACCTTC
CASSQNPLGSWDYGYTF
>TRBJ2-1|15|.|.|TRBV29-1
TGCAGCGCTCACGGCCGGGACTGGACAAAAAATGAGCAGTTCTTC
CSAHGRDWTKNEQFF
>TRBJ2-7|12|.|TRBD2|TRBV10-3
TGTGCCATCAGTGAAGGACTAGCGGGGGGTTACTTC
CAISEGLAGGYF
>TRBJ1-1|15|.|TRBD1|TRBV7-3
TGTGCCAGCAGCTCGCAGACAGGGGAGAACACTGAAGCTTTCTTT
CASSSQTGENTEAFF
>TRBJ2-2|15|.|.|TRBV7-9
TGTGCCAGCAGCTTAGCTACGGGAGCCGGCGGGGAGCTGTTTTTT
CASSLATGAGGELFF
>TRBJ1-5|15|.|.|TRBV6-5
TGTGCCAGCAGAGGGGTCAAAGATAGCAATCAGCCCCAGCATTTT
CASRGVKDSNQPQHF
>TRBJ1-1|14|.|TRBD1|TRBV27
TGTGCCAGCAGCAAAAGGACAGGCATGACTGAAGCTTTCTTT
CASSKRTGMTEAFF
>TRBJ2-3|12|.|.|TRBV5-1
TGCGCCAGCAGCTGGAGTGTTGGTACGCAGTATTTT
CASSWSVGTQYF
>TRBJ2-2|16|.|TRBD1|TRBV9
TGTGCCAGCAGCGTAACAGCAGGGGGAAACACCGGGGAGCTGTTTTTT
CASSVTAGGNTGELFF
>TRBJ1-3|16|.|TRBD1|TRBV7-8
TGTGCCAGCAGCCCACCGGGACAGGGATCTGGAAACACCATATATTTT
CASSPPGQGSGNTIYF
>TRBJ2-3|13|.|.|TRBV29-1
TGCAGCGTTATCAGGGGTTCACAAGATACGCAGTATTTT
CSVIRGSQDTQYF
>TRBJ2-1|12|.|.|TRBV30
TGTGCCTGGGGGAGCTCCTACAATGAGCAGTTCTTC
CAWGSSYNEQFF
>TRBJ1-2|10|few|.|TRBV21-1
TGTGCCAGCAGCAAGGGGTGCTACACCTTC
CASSKGCYTF
>TRBJ2-7|16|.|.|TRBV7-9
TGTGCCAGCAGCGCCGCTATCGGCCTACAACCGGAAGAGCAGTACTTC
CASSAAIGLQPEEQYF
>TRBJ1-5|15|once|.|TRBV30
TGTGCCTGGAGTGTACAGCAGGGCGGGCATCAGCCCCAGCATTTT
CAWSVQQGGHQPQHF
>TRBJ1-1|14|.|TRBD1|TRBV5-1
TGCGCCAGCAGCTCGGACAGGGGAGGAACTGAAGCTTTCTTT
CASSSDRGGTEAFF
>TRBJ2-7|15|.|TRBD1|TRBV18
TGTGCCAGCTCACTCTTTGGACAGGGGTTCAACGAGCAGTACTTC
CASSLFGQGFNEQYF
>TRBJ2-5|11|.|.|TRBV7-2
TGTGCCAGCAGCTTCTCTGAAACCCAGTACTTC
CASSFSETQYF
>TRBJ2-7|13|once|.|TRBV7-9
TGTGCCAGCAGCTTAATTATAGGGTACGAGCAGTACTTC
CASSLIIGYEQYF
>TRBJ1-4|16|.|.|TRBV7-9
TGTGCCAGCAGCTCCGGCCTACAGGGTTCTAATGAAAAACTGTTTTTT
CASSSGLQGSNEKLFF
>TRBJ2-5|19|.|TRBD2|TRBV7-9
TGTGCCAGCAGCCCTCTTCCGGGGACTAGCGGGGGGATCCAAGAGACCCAGTACTTC
CASSPLPGTSGGIQETQYF
>TRBJ1-2|14|.|TRBD1|TRBV7-9
TGTGCCAGCAGCGTGACAGGGGTCCTCTATGGCTACACCTTC
CASSVTGVLYGYTF
>TRBJ1-2|12|.|.|TRBV5-5
TGTGCCAGCAGCTTGGTGCCGGGAGGCTACACCTTC
CASSLVPGGYTF
>TRBJ1-2|14|once|.|TRBV29-1
TGCAGCGTTGAAGGGGACGGTAACAACTATGGCTACACCTTC
CSVEGDGNNYGYTF
>TRBJ1-3|13|.|.|TRBV7-6
TGTGCCAGCAGCTTGGGGTTTGGGTACACCATATATTTT
CASSLGFGYTIYF
>TRBJ1-1|14|.|.|TRBV29-1
TGCAGCGTTACGATTTTCGCCCAGGGGACTGAAGCTTTCTTT
CSVTIFAQGTEAFF